These 19 T cell receptor beta chains originate from one sample sequenced in a study of T cell changes during pregnancy in multiple sclerosis. The assay was immunoSEQ multiplex PCR, and TCRdb's table has in-frame clones only and misses some. Of 40,000 or so clones listed, 75% to 95% are singletons. The sequenced sample was CD4+ T cells from peripheral blood mononuclear cells, obtained in the third trimester of pregnancy. All receptors derive from a female donor in good health, enrolled as a control in a pregnancy study.

This chain uses TRBV4-2 with TRBJ2-7; D is possibly TRBD2 (5 bases). CDR1 is LGHNA and CDR2 is YNFKEQ in the germline V gene. Trimming took 1 base from V and 3 from J, leaving 13 bases between them. The CDR3 is 15 residues long. The CDR3 DNA reads as TGTGCCAGCAGCCAAGTCCTAGCATCCATCTACGAGCAGTACTTC. The encoded protein is CASSQVLASIYEQYF.

Concerning this clone: Other DNA sequences in the sample encode the same CDR3. V usage is TRBV18 and J usage is TRBJ1-4, with D possibly TRBD1 on 5 matching bases. Germline lookup yields CDR1 KGHSH and CDR2 LQKENI. Trimming cost V 3 bases and J 3 bases, with 14 bases left between them. The CDR3 spans 16 residues. The CDR3 DNA reads as TGTGCCAGCTCACCTACAACCGCAGGGCCTAATGAAAAACTGTTTTTT. Protein: CASSPTTAGPNEKLFF.

The chain employs TRBV11-3 and TRBJ2-2; D perhaps matches TRBD2 (6 bases). V was clipped by 5 bases and J by 1 base, with 14 bases between them. Germline CDR1 is SGHNT and CDR2 is YENEEA. CDR3 length: 16 amino acids. CDR3 sequence reads: CASSPGRGRNTGELFF. The CDR3 coding sequence is TGTGCCAGCAGCCCCGGGAGAGGCCGGAACACCGGGGAGCTGTTTTTT.

This chain uses TRBV6-5 with TRBJ2-5; TRBD1 agrees at 8 bases. With V trimmed by 2 bases and J by 5 bases, 10 bases remained unmatched. The germline V gene has CDR1 MNHEY and CDR2 SVGAGI. The CDR3 runs 16 residues. In nucleotides, the CDR3 is TGTGCCAGCAGTTACAGTGGACAGGGTGGGGGGGAGACCCAGTACTTC. Amino acids: CASSYSGQGGGETQYF.

CDR3 DNA: TGTGCCACCAGCATCCAGGGCGGGGGGCAAGAGACCCAGTACTTC. It codes for CATSIQGGGQETQYF. The rearrangement uses TRBV15 and TRBJ2-5; 8 bases match TRBD2. CDR1 LNHNV and CDR2 YYDKDF come from the germline V gene (reference sequence). The CDR3 is made up of 15 amino acids. V lost 4 bases and J lost 2; bases outside the gene matches: 6.

This clone was observed once. CDR3 region: CASRGPRTSGKYSGANVLTF. The CDR3 coding sequence is TGTGCCAGCAGAGGACCCAGGACTAGCGGAAAATACTCTGGGGCCAACGTCCTGACTTTC. The chain links TRBV6-4 to TRBJ2-6; 10 bases map to TRBD2. The CDR3 runs 20 residues. V lost 6 bases and J lost 0; bases outside the gene matches: 14. Germline V CDR1 and CDR2: MRHNA, SNTAGT.

The V and J genes are TRBV11-1 and TRBJ2-1; D remains unclear. The CDR3 covers 14 residues. The V gene lost 1 base and the J gene lost 4 bases, with 8 bases spanning the gap. Germline lookup yields CDR1 SGHAT and CDR2 FQDESV (reference sequence). The CDR3 spells CASSLGNSYNEQFF. For the CDR3, the DNA is TGTGCCAGCAGCTTAGGGAACAGTTACAATGAGCAGTTCTTC.

This chain connects TRBV2 to TRBJ2-7; no reliable D call. CDR1 and CDR2 (germline): SNHLY, FYNNEI. The CDR3 extends over 12 amino acids. Between the trimmed V and J ends, which lost 4 bases and 6 bases, there was a span of 10 bases. CDR3 protein: CASSGVLGEQYF. The CDR3 region has the DNA TGTGCCAGCAGTGGAGTCCTCGGCGAGCAGTACTTC.

This chain connects TRBV2 to TRBJ1-3; possibly TRBD1 for D (6 bases). Trimming took 8 bases from V and 4 from J, leaving 24 bases between them. The CDR3 is 17 residues long. Germline CDR1 reads SNHLY; CDR2 reads FYNNEI. The DNA of the CDR3 is TGTGCCAGCGAGTGGGCCACAGGGCCCAGAACCGGAAACACCATATATTTT. Translation gives CASEWATGPRTGNTIYF.

V is TRBV5-1 and J is TRBJ1-3, with 8 bases identical to TRBD1. The CDR3 consists of 16 residues. V shed 4 bases, J shed 0 bases, and the junction held 6 bases outside the gene matches. Germline loops: CDR1 SGHRS, CDR2 YFSETQ. The DNA of the CDR3 is TGCGCCAGCAGCCCGGACAGGGCACCCTCTGGAAACACCATATATTTT. Its protein product is CASSPDRAPSGNTIYF.

This clone was seen once. Here the CDR3 DNA reads TGTGCCAGCAGGGGACAGTATAATGAAAAACTGTTTTTT. Translated, it gives CASRGQYNEKLFF. This chain links TRBV6-1 with TRBJ1-4, with 7 bases fitting TRBD1. Germline CDR1 reads MNHNS; CDR2 reads SASEGT. This CDR3 is 13 amino acids long. The J segment lost 4 bases and the V segment lost 6 bases, leaving 2 bases of the junction unmatched.

The genes are TRBV15 and TRBJ2-3, with 7 bases that match TRBD2. In germline, CDR1 is LNHNV, CDR2 YYDKDF (reference sequence). V lost 0 bases and J lost 2; bases outside the gene matches: 8. CDR3 size: 17 residues. The CDR3 is CATSRDSSSGFTDTQYF. The CDR3 nucleotides are TGTGCCACCAGCAGAGATTCGTCTAGCGGATTCACAGATACGCAGTATTTT.

J is TRBJ1-1 and V is TRBV5-4, with D hard to call. The length of the CDR3 is 13 residues. The ends were cut back, 0 bases at V and 4 bases at J, with 7 bases in the middle. Germline CDR1 and CDR2: SGHNT and YYREEE (reference sequence). For the CDR3, the DNA is TGTGCCAGCAGCTTGGAGCGAGGCACTGAAGCTTTCTTT. As protein: CASSLERGTEAFF.

The CDR3 nucleotides read TGTGCCAGCTCACCTTCCGGGACAGGGAAGGATGGCTACACCTTC. Translated: CASSPSGTGKDGYTF. The V call is TRBV18, the J call TRBJ1-2; TRBD1 matches 9 bases. CDR1 and CDR2 (germline): KGHSH, LQKENI. This CDR3 contains 15 residues. Germline trimming cut 3 bases from V and 6 bases from J; bases unmatched to any gene: 8.

The chain links TRBV6-4 to TRBJ2-2, with TRBD2 as a possible D gene (6 bases). This CDR3 region has 15 residues. Trimming stripped 3 bases from V and 1 base from J, with 9 bases between. From germline, CDR1 is MRHNA and CDR2 SNTAGT. The CDR3 DNA sequence: TGTGCCAGCAGTGAGGGTAGCGGGAACACCGGGGAGCTGTTTTTT. Its protein product is CASSEGSGNTGELFF.

This rearrangement joins TRBV5-1 to TRBJ1-1, with 7 positions matching TRBD1. V shed 4 bases and J 0 bases; nucleotides not matched to a gene: 3. Germline V gene data show CDR1 as SGHRS and CDR2 as YFSETQ. This CDR3 has 14 residues. The CDR3 region has the DNA TGCGCCAGCAGCCAGACAGGGCTGAACACTGAAGCTTTCTTT. Protein product: CASSQTGLNTEAFF.

This clone was found a few times. The chain is built from TRBV19 and TRBJ2-1, with 10 bases matching TRBD2. In germline, CDR1 is LNHDA, CDR2 SQIVND (reference sequence). V dropped 5 bases and J dropped 4; count of bases not matched to a gene: 11. This CDR3 is built from 17 residues. CDR3 residues: CASSSMQLAGSYNEQFF. The CDR3 coding sequence is TGTGCCAGTAGTTCCATGCAACTAGCGGGGAGTTACAATGAGCAGTTCTTC.

The gene calls are TRBV5-1 and TRBJ1-2; D is perhaps TRBD1 (5 bases). The CDR3 runs to 15 residues. V shed 0 bases and J shed 7 bases, with 16 bases lying between them. The germline V gene encodes CDR1 SGHRS and CDR2 YFSETQ. CDR3 in DNA: TGCGCCAGCAGCTTGGCCTTGGAGGGGCTTAGTGGCTACACCTTC. Protein product: CASSLALEGLSGYTF.

The V gene is TRBV19, the J gene TRBJ1-5; possible D gene TRBD1, 6 bases. V dropped 3 bases and J dropped 2 bases, with 11 bases sitting between them. The germline CDR1 and CDR2 sequences are LNHDA and SQIVND (reference sequence). The CDR3 covers 15 residues. Here the CDR3 DNA reads TGTGCCAGTAGTATTGCGGCAGGGGGCAATCAGCCCCAGCATTTT. Translation: CASSIAAGGNQPQHF.